This T cell receptor beta chain is drawn from a study of CD8 T cells in ankylosing spondylitis. Overall study results and limits: Prior work had noted some motif variants in reactive arthritis blood and synovial fluid. Clones linked to disease, bearing a CD8+ phenotype, were relatively rare in peripheral blood.

This clonotype was found a few times. Its antigen is unidentified. The TCR beta libraries were generated through quantitative 5'-RACE incorporating molecular barcodes. TCRdb independently ran MiXCR on the 5' RACE reads; one entry per CDR3 protein. This table holds around 100,000 distinct CDR3 sequences, about 24% found once. The germline V gene encodes CDR1 SGHAT and CDR2 FQNNGV. The germline V and J ends were trimmed by 2 bases and 5 bases, with 7 bases remaining between them. The CDR3 spans 13 residues. This TCR derives from a male donor with ankylosing spondylitis. Sequencing was done on a sample of synovial fluid, either unsorted or a sorted T cell fraction (not recorded which). The chain has TRBV11-2 and TRBJ2-1; D not certain. DNA of the CDR3: TGTGCCAGCAGCTTACAGCCGAACAATGAGCAGTTCTTC. It codes for CASSLQPNNEQFF.